The rows below give T cell receptor beta chains drawn from one sample of a study of T cell changes during pregnancy in multiple sclerosis. Using immunoSEQ multiplex PCR, the repertoire was profiled, and TCRdb retains in-frame clones only, with some absent. The repertoire holds some 74,000 clones, almost 95% seen once, with around 2.3% in the top ten. The starting material was peripheral blood, obtained before pregnancy. These receptors came from a female donor with multiple sclerosis, enrolled in a pregnancy study. CDR3s include the opening cysteine and the closing phenylalanine or tryptophan. The order of the fields is V gene, J gene, D gene, clone size, CDR3 DNA, CDR3 protein. D genes are given only for firm matches. Size is omitted from some rows. Given values are once, few, many or a class for expanded clones.

V: TRBV4-3
J: TRBJ2-1
D: TRBD1
size: NA
DNA: TGCGCCAGCAGCCACGCCGGGACAGGGGGCGTAGAGCAGTTCTTC
CDR3: CASSHAGTGGVEQFF

V: TRBV4-2
J: TRBJ2-1
D: NA
size: NA
DNA: TGTGCCAGCAGCCAACACAGTAGCGGCTTAACCTCCTACAATGAGCAGTTCTTC
CDR3: CASSQHSSGLTSYNEQFF

V: TRBV7-9
J: TRBJ1-1
D: NA
size: NA
DNA: TGTGCCAGCAGCTTAGGGGTCGGAGGGAACACTGAAGCTTTCTTT
CDR3: CASSLGVGGNTEAFF

V: TRBV4-3
J: TRBJ2-7
D: NA
size: few
DNA: TGCGCCAGCAGCCAATCTACAGGGACCCACGAGCAGTACTTC
CDR3: CASSQSTGTHEQYF

V: TRBV7-9
J: TRBJ1-5
D: TRBD1
size: NA
DNA: TGTGCCAGCAGCCGGGGACAGAATCAGCCCCAGCATTTT
CDR3: CASSRGQNQPQHF

V: TRBV27
J: TRBJ2-2
D: NA
size: NA
DNA: TGTGCCAGCAGTTTACCTCCGGCCGGGACTAACACCGGGGAGCTGTTTTTT
CDR3: CASSLPPAGTNTGELFF

V: TRBV29-1
J: TRBJ2-5
D: TRBD2
size: NA
DNA: TGCAGCGCAGGGACTAGCGGGAGGGGAAGGGAGACCCAGTACTTC
CDR3: CSAGTSGRGRETQYF

V: TRBV19
J: TRBJ1-3
D: TRBD1
size: few
DNA: TGTGCCAGTTTCCGGGACAGGAGCTCTGGAAACACCATATATTTT
CDR3: CASFRDRSSGNTIYF

V: TRBV7-9
J: TRBJ2-1
D: TRBD2
size: NA
DNA: TGTGCCAGCAGCAAATTAGGGGGGACTAGCGGGCCCTACAATGAGCAGTTCTTC
CDR3: CASSKLGGTSGPYNEQFF

V: TRBV14
J: TRBJ1-1
D: NA
size: NA
DNA: TGTGCCAGCAGCCCCATAACAGGGCCCCCTGAAGCTTTCTTT
CDR3: CASSPITGPPEAFF

V: TRBV20-1
J: TRBJ2-7
D: TRBD1
size: NA
DNA: TGCAGTGCTAGGACAGGGGACGAGCAGTACTTC
CDR3: CSARTGDEQYF

V: TRBV19
J: TRBJ2-1
D: TRBD2
size: NA
DNA: TGTGCCAGTAGTACCCCGGGACTAGCGGGGGGACGTGAGCAGTTCTTC
CDR3: CASSTPGLAGGREQFF

V: TRBV27
J: TRBJ2-3
D: NA
size: NA
DNA: TGTGCCAGCAGCAGCTCTATAGCGGGCACAGATACGCAGTATTTT
CDR3: CASSSSIAGTDTQYF

V: TRBV2
J: TRBJ1-5
D: NA
size: NA
DNA: TGTGCCAGCAGTGGCTGGGACACGAATCAGCCCCAGCATTTT
CDR3: CASSGWDTNQPQHF

V: TRBV9
J: TRBJ2-3
D: NA
size: NA
DNA: TGTGCCAGCAGCGTAGACGAGTTCCCACGCACAGATACGCAGTATTTT
CDR3: CASSVDEFPRTDTQYF

V: TRBV4-3
J: TRBJ2-1
D: TRBD2
size: NA
DNA: TGCGCCAGCAGCCAAGTAAGCGGGAGGGATGAGCAGTTCTTC
CDR3: CASSQVSGRDEQFF

V: TRBV6-1
J: TRBJ1-1
D: NA
size: NA
DNA: TGTGCCAGCGGGGGGAGTGGAGCTTTCTTT
CDR3: CASGGSGAFF

V: TRBV4-3
J: TRBJ2-1
D: TRBD1
size: NA
DNA: TGCGCCAGCAGCGTACCGGGACAGGGGGCCAATGAGCAGTTCTTC
CDR3: CASSVPGQGANEQFF

V: TRBV4-2
J: TRBJ2-2
D: TRBD2
size: NA
DNA: TGTGCCAGCAGCCAAGACTCCCTACCCGGGACTAGCGGGAAGAACACCGGGGAGCTGTTTTTT
CDR3: CASSQDSLPGTSGKNTGELFF

V: TRBV19
J: TRBJ1-2
D: TRBD1
size: NA
DNA: TGTGCCAGTAGTAGGGCAGGGGGCAGTTATGGCTACACCTTC
CDR3: CASSRAGGSYGYTF

V: TRBV7-9
J: TRBJ2-2
D: NA
size: NA
DNA: TGTGCCAGCAGCTTAGGCAGGGACACCGGGGAGCTGTTTTTT
CDR3: CASSLGRDTGELFF

V: TRBV28
J: TRBJ2-3
D: NA
size: NA
DNA: TGTGCCAGCAGTCCTACCACAGATACGCAGTATTTT
CDR3: CASSPTTDTQYF

V: TRBV27
J: TRBJ1-5
D: NA
size: NA
DNA: TGTGCCAGCGCAAGGCAGGCCAATCAGCCCCAGCATTTT
CDR3: CASARQANQPQHF

V: TRBV15
J: TRBJ1-3
D: TRBD1
size: NA
DNA: TGTGCCACCAGCCAGGGGACAGCCTTTCTAGGAAACACCATATATTTT
CDR3: CATSQGTAFLGNTIYF

V: TRBV4-1
J: TRBJ2-1
D: TRBD2
size: NA
DNA: TGCGCCAGCAGCCAAGATAAGGGTAGCGGGAGAGAATCCTACAATGAGCAGTTCTTC
CDR3: CASSQDKGSGRESYNEQFF

V: TRBV6-1
J: TRBJ2-7
D: TRBD2
size: few
DNA: TGTGCCAGCAGACTAGCGCCTGTTAGGGTCCACGAGCAGTACTTC
CDR3: CASRLAPVRVHEQYF

V: TRBV4-3
J: TRBJ1-1
D: NA
size: NA
DNA: TGCGCCAGCAGCCCCAGCCGGGGGGAACTCCACACTGAAGCTTTCTTT
CDR3: CASSPSRGELHTEAFF

V: TRBV18
J: TRBJ2-2
D: TRBD2
size: NA
DNA: TGTGCCAGCTCGGAGGGACTAGCGGGAACCACCGGGGAGCTGTTTTTT
CDR3: CASSEGLAGTTGELFF

V: TRBV11-1
J: TRBJ1-1
D: TRBD1
size: NA
DNA: TGTGCCAGCAGCTTAAGGGAAACCGGGACAGGGTTGGTGAACACTGAAGCTTTCTTT
CDR3: CASSLRETGTGLVNTEAFF

V: TRBV29-1
J: TRBJ2-7
D: NA
size: NA
DNA: TGCAGCGCCACGACAGCTTACGAGCAGTACTTC
CDR3: CSATTAYEQYF

V: TRBV19
J: TRBJ2-2
D: TRBD2
size: NA
DNA: TGTGCCAGTAGTATAACTCTAGCGGAGAACACCGGGGAGCTGTTTTTT
CDR3: CASSITLAENTGELFF

V: TRBV14
J: TRBJ2-7
D: NA
size: NA
DNA: TGTGCCAGCAGCCTCAAGATCGGTCGGGGTGTACCCGAGCAGTACTTC
CDR3: CASSLKIGRGVPEQYF

V: TRBV5-6
J: TRBJ2-5
D: NA
size: NA
DNA: TGTGCCAGCAGCTTGGGTCCGGCGCGGGAGACCCAGTACTTC
CDR3: CASSLGPARETQYF

V: TRBV5-1
J: TRBJ2-1
D: TRBD2
size: NA
DNA: TGCGCCAGCGAGATTGGACTAGCAGTTTACAATGAGCAGTTCTTC
CDR3: CASEIGLAVYNEQFF

V: TRBV6-6
J: TRBJ1-5
D: NA
size: NA
DNA: TGTGCCAGCAGTGGCTTAGCGACTGAAAGCAATCAGCCCCAGCATTTT
CDR3: CASSGLATESNQPQHF

V: TRBV7-2
J: TRBJ2-1
D: NA
size: NA
DNA: TGTGCCAGCAGCTTATTTTACGACTATGAGCAGTTCTTC
CDR3: CASSLFYDYEQFF

V: TRBV28
J: TRBJ2-2
D: TRBD2
size: once
DNA: TGTGCCAGCAGTTTACTGGGACTAGCGGGAGGAGGTACCGGGGAGCTGTTTTTT
CDR3: CASSLLGLAGGGTGELFF

V: TRBV28
J: TRBJ1-2
D: NA
size: NA
DNA: TGTGCCAGCAGCCGCTGGGGCGCTATCCTCTATGGCTACACCTTC
CDR3: CASSRWGAILYGYTF

V: TRBV14
J: TRBJ2-1
D: NA
size: NA
DNA: TGTGCCAGCAGCCAAGATTATCGGGAAAGTGGGGTTAATGAGCAGTTCTTC
CDR3: CASSQDYRESGVNEQFF

V: TRBV19
J: TRBJ2-2
D: TRBD1
size: NA
DNA: TGTGCCAGTATAGCAGGGGGCTGGACCGGGGAGCTGTTTTTT
CDR3: CASIAGGWTGELFF